This T cell receptor beta chain was sequenced during a study of T cells in Graves' hyperthyroidism and ophthalmopathy. TCR beta CDR3 regions were amplified from RNA transcripts. A first-round RT-PCR of the TCR CDR3 used the HTBI primer set. TCRdb independently ran MiXCR on the multiplex PCR reads; one entry per CDR3 protein. The sample yields approximately 350,000 distinct CDR3 sequences, 15% seen once. This clonotype was picked up many times. Sample: blood. The TCR originated in a woman aged 60-70 years with Graves' ophthalmopathy.

CDR3 bases: TGTGCCAGCAGCACCACGGGAGGGGAGGTAGACGAGCAGTACTTC. It encodes CASSTTGGEVDEQYF. The chain recombines TRBV9 with TRBJ2-7; 8 positions agree with TRBD2. The germline V gene has CDR1 SGDLS and CDR2 YYNGEE. This CDR3 has 15 residues. V shed 4 bases and J 5 bases; nucleotides not matched to a gene: 11.